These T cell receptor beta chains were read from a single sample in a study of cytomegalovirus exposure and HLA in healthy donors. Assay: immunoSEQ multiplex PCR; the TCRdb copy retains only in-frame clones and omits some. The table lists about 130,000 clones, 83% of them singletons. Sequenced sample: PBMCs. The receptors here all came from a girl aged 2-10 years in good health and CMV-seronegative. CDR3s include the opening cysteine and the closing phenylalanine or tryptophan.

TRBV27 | CASSLFGETEAFF
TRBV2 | CASTLGAATEQYF
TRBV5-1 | CASSPGQGATNTEAFF
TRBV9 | CASSYSEGAYEQYF
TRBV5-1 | CASSTGELSEKLFF
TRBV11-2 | CASESSYRGRQFF
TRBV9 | CASSVTSGGAREQFF
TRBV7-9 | CASRPWTHQNTEAFF
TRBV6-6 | CASSQGLGNQPQHF
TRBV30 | CAWRVTGTGTEAFF
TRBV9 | CASSATSSYNEQFF
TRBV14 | CASSPGLAGGTDTQYF
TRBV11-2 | CASSVTLLSEQYF
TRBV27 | CASRRTGNAGELFF
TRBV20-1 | CSPSTNEKLFF
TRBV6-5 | CASSYTGQGDGGYTF
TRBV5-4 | CASSLELAGGYNEQFF
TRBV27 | CASSLRPVVGGGTDTQYF
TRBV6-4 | CASSDGTGGTDTQYF
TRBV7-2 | CASSLGQGTYNEQFF
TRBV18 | CASSPRAGGHTEAFF
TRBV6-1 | CASSESKGGFLNTEAFF
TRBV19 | CASSIVNGNTEAFF
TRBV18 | CASSPSGGFGYTF
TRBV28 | CASSSVATDTQYF
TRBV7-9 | CASSLGLFGHTEAFF
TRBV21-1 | CASSKLGKDRGPGAYGYTF
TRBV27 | CASSYSDFSYNEQFF
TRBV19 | CASSIRSGQSLGAKNIQYF
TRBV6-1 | CASSEAGTDEAFF
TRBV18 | CASSYGTDNEKLFF
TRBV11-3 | CASSLGADQDTQYF
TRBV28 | CASSSRTGVGDTQYF
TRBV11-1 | CASSSSSGSKVGELFF
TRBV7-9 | CASSLTTGYYEQYF
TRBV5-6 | CASRPPGQGARTQYF
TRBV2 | CASSTLTRPGGSGPYEQYF
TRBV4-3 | CASSQESGAGYGYTF
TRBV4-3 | CASSQGQGSQPQHF
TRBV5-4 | CASSHRSGGDNEQFF
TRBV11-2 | CASSLDRTAREQFF
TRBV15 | CATSSTNRGIWYGYTF
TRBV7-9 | CASSSSVGGASTDTQYF
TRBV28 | CASSLGDRDTGELFF